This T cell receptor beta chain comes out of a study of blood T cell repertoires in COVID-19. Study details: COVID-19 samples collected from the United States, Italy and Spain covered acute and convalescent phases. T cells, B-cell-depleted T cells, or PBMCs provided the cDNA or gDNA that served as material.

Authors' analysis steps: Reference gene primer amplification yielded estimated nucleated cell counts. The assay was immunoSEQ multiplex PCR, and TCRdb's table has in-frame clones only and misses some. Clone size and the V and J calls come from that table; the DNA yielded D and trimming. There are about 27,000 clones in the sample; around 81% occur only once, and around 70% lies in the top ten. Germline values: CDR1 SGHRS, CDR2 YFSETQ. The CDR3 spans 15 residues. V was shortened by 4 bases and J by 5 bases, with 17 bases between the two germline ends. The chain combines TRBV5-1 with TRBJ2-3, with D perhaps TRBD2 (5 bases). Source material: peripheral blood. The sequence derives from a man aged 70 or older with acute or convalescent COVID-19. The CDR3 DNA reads TGCGCCAGCAGCAGTCCTGGCGGGCTCCGAGATACGCAGTATTTT. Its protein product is CASSSPGGLRDTQYF.